A single sample is the source of the 26 T cell receptor beta chains below, sequenced in a study of shared clonotypes between healthy human individuals (dated by TCRdb to 2018 to 2020). Library creation used the immunoSEQ multiplex PCR assay. The table comes from immuneACCESS by way of TCRdb, which keeps in-frame sequences with V and J called. Part of the clones is missing from these tables; in studies checked, under half for an unresolved V gene and the rest for unknown reasons. Present in this sample are 950,000 to 1,300,000 clones, roughly 80% of which were seen just once. Approximately 1.5% of the sample rests with the top ten. The specimen sequenced was memory CD4+ T cells sorted from blood. What this sample's cell subset or site label stands for: CD45RA-negative fraction. The receptors were gathered from a man younger than 30 in good health.

This clone was observed a handful of times. The rearrangement uses TRBV19 and TRBJ2-6, with D possibly being TRBD1 (5 bases). Germline-derived CDR1 and CDR2 are LNHDA and SQIVND (reference sequence). V dropped 3 bases and J dropped 3 bases, with 9 bases sitting between them. The CDR3 totals 15 residues. CDR3 in DNA: TGTGCCAGTAGTATTGGGGCTCTTGGGGCCAACGTCCTGACTTTC. Amino acid sequence: CASSIGALGANVLTF.

The chain carries TRBV5-1 and TRBJ2-7; a possible D gene is TRBD1 (6 bases). CDR3 length: 14 amino acids. Germline assignment: CDR1 SGHRS and CDR2 YFSETQ. V lost 7 bases, J lost 2 bases, and 16 bases lay in between. Written as DNA, the CDR3 is TGCGCCAGCCGCCGACAGGATCTAACCTACGAGCAGTACTTC. The encoded protein is CASRRQDLTYEQYF.

This clone came up many times. In the same sample, other DNA sequences code for this CDR3. V is TRBV5-1 and J is TRBJ2-5; tentative D call: TRBD1 (6 bases). Germline V CDR1 and CDR2: SGHRS, YFSETQ. CDR3 size: 14 residues. The V gene lost 4 bases and the J gene lost 5 bases, with 15 bases spanning the gap. The CDR3 DNA follows: TGCGCCAGCAGCCTCGGGCAGGGGCGGGAGACCCAGTACTTC. Translating it yields CASSLGQGRETQYF.

This chain uses TRBV30 with TRBJ2-3, with a possible D match to TRBD2 (5 bases). This CDR3 is built from 11 residues. The germline CDR1 and CDR2 sequences are GTSNPN and SVGIG (reference sequence). CDR3 sequence: CAHPTGSTQYF. CDR3 nucleotides: TGTGCTCACCCGACGGGATCCACGCAGTATTTT. Using reference TRBV30 and TRBJ2-3 for the parts outside the CDR3, the full variable domain is SQTIHQWPATLVQPVGSPLSLECTVEGTSNPNLYWYRQAAGRGLQLLFYSVGIGQISSEVPQNLSASRPQDRQFILSSKKLLLSDSGFYLCAHPTGSTQYFGPGTRLTVL.

The V call is TRBV5-4, the J call TRBJ2-3; 7 bases map to TRBD2. Trimming removed 2 bases from V and 7 bases from J; junction bases left unmatched: 7. CDR1 and CDR2 from the germline V gene are SGHNT and YYREEE (reference sequence). The CDR3 loop spans 14 amino acids. CDR3 DNA: TGTGCCAGCAGCTTCCCCGGGGGGAGGAATACGCAGTATTTT. Translated, it gives CASSFPGGRNTQYF.

The V and J genes are TRBV11-2 and TRBJ2-6; D remains ambiguous. V gave up 7 bases and J gave up 0 bases, with 10 bases separating them. This CDR3 region has 15 residues. The germline V gene has CDR1 SGHAT and CDR2 FQNNGV. Here the CDR3 reads CASTRETSGANVLTF. CDR3 nucleotides: TGTGCCAGCACCCGAGAGACCTCTGGGGCCAACGTCCTGACTTTC. Using reference TRBV11-2 and TRBJ2-6 for the parts outside the CDR3, the full variable domain is EAGVAQSPRYKIIEKRQSVAFWCNPISGHATLYWYQQILGQGPKLLIQFQNNGVVDDSQLPKDRFSAERLKGVDSTLKIQPAKLEDSAVYLCASTRETSGANVLTFGAGSRLTVL.

The chain employs TRBV5-1 and TRBJ2-5; the D gene is possibly TRBD1 (6 bases). The CDR3 spans 15 residues. Germline values: CDR1 SGHRS, CDR2 YFSETQ. V was pared by 4 bases and J by 2 bases, with 15 bases between. CDR3 sequence reads: CASSRLGHQQETQYF. The CDR3 coding sequence is TGCGCCAGCAGCCGACTGGGACACCAACAAGAGACCCAGTACTTC.

This clone was seen more than once but under ten times. This chain joins TRBV28 and TRBJ1-2; 10 nucleotides line up with TRBD1. Germline-derived CDR1 and CDR2 are MDHEN and SYDVKM. After removal of 7 bases from V and 7 bases from J, the junction contained 6 bases not matched to a gene. This CDR3 has 13 residues. CDR3 protein: CASIRQGASGYTF. CDR3 bases: TGTGCCAGCATCAGACAGGGGGCGAGTGGCTACACCTTC.

The gene calls are TRBV18 and TRBJ2-7; 7 bases map to TRBD1. There are 15 residues in the CDR3. The V gene's germline CDR1 is KGHSH and CDR2 LQKENI. The V and J ends lost 3 bases and 2 bases, in that order; junction bases with no gene match: 7. The CDR3 reads CASSPQQGMTYEQYF. The CDR3 region has the DNA TGTGCCAGCTCACCCCAACAGGGGATGACCTACGAGCAGTACTTC.

This clone has just one count. The chain uses TRBV9 and TRBJ1-6, with D hard to call. This CDR3 region has 16 residues. The germline V gene has CDR1 SGDLS and CDR2 YYNGEE. The V end lost 3 bases, the J end lost 0 bases, and 10 bases lay between the germline ends. In DNA, the CDR3 is TGTGCCAGCAGCGGAGAGATAAGCTCCTATAATTCACCCCTCCACTTT. Protein product: CASSGEISSYNSPLHF.

This chain connects TRBV2 to TRBJ2-7; D may be TRBD2 (5 bases). V was pared by 6 bases and J by 3 bases, with 18 bases between. Germline V lookup: CDR1 SNHLY, CDR2 FYNNEI. The CDR3 consists of 15 residues. Here the CDR3 reads CASRSAGGTGYEQYF. The CDR3 DNA is TGTGCCAGCAGGTCCGCGGGCGGCACGGGCTACGAGCAGTACTTC.

CDR3 in DNA: TGTGCCAGCAGCTTCCCAGGCTTTTGCGTTGGCTACACCTTC. Translated, it gives CASSFPGFCVGYTF. The genes are TRBV12-1 and TRBJ1-2; the DNA was not used to check the table's D call, TRBD1. TRBV12-1 has pseudogene status. The length of the CDR3 is 14 residues.

The rearrangement uses TRBV4-1 and TRBJ2-1; 11 bases align to TRBD2. Germline loops: CDR1 MGHRA, CDR2 YSYEKL. After removal of 4 bases from V and 5 bases from J, the junction contained 16 bases not matched to a gene. The CDR3 has 19 amino acids. The CDR3 bases are TGCGCCAGCAGCCGGTACTCTAGCGGGAGGCTTCGTACCAACAATGAGCAGTTCTTC. Amino acids: CASSRYSSGRLRTNNEQFF.

This clone was observed a handful of times. The V gene is TRBV10-1, the J gene TRBJ2-3; D remains unclear. The CDR3 runs to 13 residues. Germline CDR1 WNHNN, CDR2 SYGVQD (reference sequence). Deletions cut 5 bases from V and 4 bases from J, with 10 bases between. The CDR3 here is CASSRNGADTQYF. In DNA form, the CDR3 reads TGCGCCAGCAGTCGAAACGGCGCAGATACGCAGTATTTT.

The chain employs TRBV11-2 and TRBJ1-1; D is ambiguous. The CDR3 runs to 13 residues. Germline assignment: CDR1 SGHAT and CDR2 FQNNGV. Trimming removed 5 bases at V and 7 bases at J, with 14 bases between. The CDR3 DNA reads as TGTGCCAGCAGCGGAGAGATGCGGGTTGAAGCTTTCTTT. Protein sequence: CASSGEMRVEAFF.

The chain couples TRBV7-2 to TRBJ2-3; 8 nucleotides line up with TRBD1. The length of the CDR3 is 13 residues. Germline V gives CDR1 SGHTA, CDR2 FQGNSA. The V gene end was trimmed by 7 bases and the J gene end by 11 bases; junction bases not matched to a gene: 11. CDR3 region: CASNGQGGREQYF. The CDR3 DNA sequence: TGTGCCAGCAACGGACAGGGTGGCCGGGAGCAGTATTTT.

The CDR3 coding sequence is TGTGCCAGCAGCCCGCGTAGTGGAGGGAAGGAGACCCAGTACTTC. Encoded protein: CASSPRSGGKETQYF. V usage is TRBV11-2 and J usage is TRBJ2-5; perhaps TRBD2 as D (6 bases). The germline gives CDR1 SGHAT, CDR2 FQNNGV. This CDR3 is 15 amino acids long. V lost 5 bases and J lost 5, with 18 bases in between.

The CDR3 spells CASRGLGTGNTEAFF. CDR3 bases: TGTGCCAGCAGGGGTCTAGGGACAGGGAACACTGAAGCTTTCTTT. The chain carries TRBV2 and TRBJ1-1, with 8 bases that match TRBD1. Trimming removed 6 bases from V and 1 base from J; junction bases left unmatched: 7. Germline values: CDR1 SNHLY, CDR2 FYNNEI. The CDR3 contains 15 residues.

This clone was detected only a few times. The genes are TRBV14 and TRBJ1-2, with D possibly TRBD1 on 6 matching bases. The CDR3 is 15 residues long. V was clipped by 4 bases and J by 9 bases, with 21 bases between them. Per the germline V gene, CDR1 is SGHDN and CDR2 is FVKESK. CDR3 amino acids: CASSLDPTGLGSYTF. The CDR3 region has the DNA TGTGCCAGCAGCCTTGACCCCACAGGGCTCGGGAGCTACACCTTC.

V and J are TRBV5-1 and TRBJ2-7; D may be TRBD1 (6 bases). The CDR3 consists of 14 residues. CDR1 and CDR2 from the germline V gene are SGHRS and YFSETQ. Trimming took 0 bases from V and 1 from J, leaving 8 bases between them. The CDR3 region has the DNA TGCGCCAGCAGCTTGGTCGGACAGTCCTACGAGCAGTACTTC. Translation: CASSLVGQSYEQYF.

This clone was found many times. This same CDR3 is encoded by further DNA sequences in the sample. The V call is TRBV11-3, the J call TRBJ2-5, with D maybe TRBD1 (5 bases). Between the trimmed V and J ends, which lost 1 base and 2 bases, there was a span of 5 bases. The CDR3 is made up of 13 amino acids. CDR1 is SGHNT and CDR2 is YENEEA in the germline V gene. The CDR3 DNA sequence: TGTGCCAGCAGCTTAGGACAGCAAGAGACCCAGTACTTC. Encoded protein: CASSLGQQETQYF.

With regard to this clone: The same CDR3 is also encoded by other DNA sequences in this sample. J is TRBJ1-4 and V is TRBV18, with TRBD1 as a possible D gene (6 bases). Trimming took off 1 base at V and 8 bases at J, with 11 bases between the two ends. This CDR3 has 14 residues. The germline V gene has CDR1 KGHSH and CDR2 LQKENI. The CDR3 protein is CASSPRRQGEKLFF. The CDR3 bases are TGTGCCAGCTCACCACGACGTCAGGGGGAAAAACTGTTTTTT.

This clone was observed once. The chain links TRBV5-1 to TRBJ1-1; TRBD1 might be the D (5 bases). Germline V gene sequence: CDR1 SGHRS, CDR2 YFSETQ. The CDR3 length is 13 residues. The V end was cut by 4 bases, the J end by 4 bases, with 11 bases between. CDR3: CASSKTQVTEAFF. Written as DNA, the CDR3 is TGCGCCAGCAGCAAGACACAGGTCACTGAAGCTTTCTTT.

The chain uses TRBV10-1 and TRBJ1-2; TRBD1 is a possible D gene (5 bases). Germline V gene data show CDR1 as WNHNN and CDR2 as SYGVQD (reference sequence). The CDR3 is 15 residues long. Between the trimmed V and J ends, which lost 0 bases and 7 bases, there was a span of 15 bases. CDR3 nucleotides: TGCGCCAGCAGTGAGTCAAGAGGGACCTGGAGTGGCTACACCTTC. As protein: CASSESRGTWSGYTF.

The rearrangement links TRBV29-1 to TRBJ1-2, with TRBD1 matching 7 bases. CDR3 length: 12 residues. Germline V gene sequence: CDR1 SQVTM, CDR2 ANQGSEA. The CDR3 DNA sequence: TGCAGTACTGAAGGGGGCGCGTATGGCTACACCTTC. It is translated as CSTEGGAYGYTF.

This clone was seen a single time. This chain joins TRBV7-2 and TRBJ1-5; 7 bases align to TRBD1. Per germline, CDR1 SGHTA and CDR2 FQGNSA. Trimming took 4 bases from V and 3 from J; bases not matched to a gene: 6. The CDR3 is 15 residues long. The DNA of the CDR3 is TGTGCCAGCAGCTCTAGGGGACAGCTCAATCAGCCCCAGCATTTT. Protein product: CASSSRGQLNQPQHF.